This passage covers 7 T cell receptor beta chains from one sample sequenced in a study of Ad26.COV2.S vaccination and SARS-CoV-2 variants. Treatment noted: 19 received Ad26.COV2.S at low or high dose, single or two shots; several received placebo; per-sample allocation not given. Specimen acquisition occurred on day 63 following the initial vaccine or placebo injection. The repertoire was sequenced with immunoSEQ multiplex PCR; TCRdb's copy has only in-frame clones and lacks some. Among fewer than 500,000 clones listed, 89% were seen once. The material sequenced was peripheral blood, taken in a trial of Ad26.COV2.S vaccine versus placebo. The source is a person between 18 and 60 years old who received the Ad26.COV2.S COVID-19 vaccine or a placebo.

The V call is TRBV6-5, the J call TRBJ2-3; 14 bases line up with TRBD2. There are 15 residues in the CDR3. Germline CDR1 is MNHEY and CDR2 is SVGAGI. V was clipped by 6 bases and J by 8 bases; unmatched bases: 7. CDR3 bases: TGTGCCAGCAGGGGGACTAGCGGGGGCCGAGGTACGCAGTATTTT. Protein: CASRGTSGGRGTQYF.

The chain combines TRBV11-2 with TRBJ2-2; no clear D gene. CDR3 size: 13 residues. Trimming removed 6 bases from V and 7 bases from J, with 12 bases in between. CDR1 and CDR2 (germline): SGHAT, FQNNGV. CDR3 coding DNA: TGTGCCAGCAGTCGGCACCGAGGCGGGGAGCTGTTTTTT. Its translation is CASSRHRGGELFF.

This clone was detected only once. This chain connects TRBV7-3 to TRBJ2-3, with no clear D. The germline V gene has CDR1 SGHTA and CDR2 FQGTGA. The CDR3 length is 13 residues. The V and J ends lost 2 bases and 0 bases respectively, with 3 bases between them. The CDR3 protein is CASSLLSTDTQYF. Here the CDR3 DNA reads TGTGCCAGCAGCTTACTCAGCACAGATACGCAGTATTTT.

The rearrangement links TRBV5-1 to TRBJ1-3, with D uncertain. The germline CDR1 and CDR2 sequences are SGHRS and YFSETQ. The length of the CDR3 is 17 residues. V lost 4 bases and J 2 bases, leaving 19 bases between the germline ends. CDR3 amino acids: CASSPQIAVLTGNTIYF. The CDR3, as DNA: TGCGCCAGCAGCCCTCAGATTGCTGTGCTAACTGGAAACACCATATATTTT. The variable domain in full, with the rest retrieved from reference TRBV5-1 and TRBJ1-3, is KAGVTQTPRYLIKTRGQQVTLSCSPISGHRSVSWYQQTPGQGLQFLFEYFSETQRNKGNFPGRFSGRQFSNSRSEMNVSTLELGDSALYLCASSPQIAVLTGNTIYFGEGSWLTVV.

The chain links TRBV5-1 to TRBJ2-1; D perhaps matches TRBD2 (6 bases). V was trimmed by 4 bases and J by 9 bases, leaving 14 bases between them. Germline V CDR1 and CDR2: SGHRS, YFSETQ. This CDR3 has 13 residues. Here the CDR3 reads CASSLTSSGEQFF. For the CDR3, the DNA is TGCGCCAGCAGCCTGACTAGTAGCGGTGAGCAGTTCTTC. Together with reference TRBV5-1 and TRBJ2-1, the CDR3 gives the full variable domain: KAGVTQTPRYLIKTRGQQVTLSCSPISGHRSVSWYQQTPGQGLQFLFEYFSETQRNKGNFPGRFSGRQFSNSRSEMNVSTLELGDSALYLCASSLTSSGEQFFGPGTRLTVL.

The chain couples TRBV6-5 to TRBJ2-3; D is unresolved. This CDR3 has 13 residues. Per germline, CDR1 MNHEY and CDR2 SVGAGI. V lost 8 bases and J lost 2, with 11 bases in between. Written as DNA, the CDR3 is TGTGCCAGCTCATTGGCGAACACAGATACGCAGTATTTT. Translated: CASSLANTDTQYF.

The chain has TRBV5-1 and TRBJ1-2, with D possibly matching TRBD1 (6 bases). V dropped 1 base and J dropped 8 bases, with 27 bases sitting between them. The germline CDR1 and CDR2 sequences are SGHRS and YFSETQ. The CDR3 runs 18 residues. The CDR3 loop reads CASSLFGKTGLKKGGYTF. CDR3 nucleotide sequence: TGCGCCAGCAGCTTGTTTGGCAAAACAGGGCTCAAAAAGGGGGGCTACACCTTC.